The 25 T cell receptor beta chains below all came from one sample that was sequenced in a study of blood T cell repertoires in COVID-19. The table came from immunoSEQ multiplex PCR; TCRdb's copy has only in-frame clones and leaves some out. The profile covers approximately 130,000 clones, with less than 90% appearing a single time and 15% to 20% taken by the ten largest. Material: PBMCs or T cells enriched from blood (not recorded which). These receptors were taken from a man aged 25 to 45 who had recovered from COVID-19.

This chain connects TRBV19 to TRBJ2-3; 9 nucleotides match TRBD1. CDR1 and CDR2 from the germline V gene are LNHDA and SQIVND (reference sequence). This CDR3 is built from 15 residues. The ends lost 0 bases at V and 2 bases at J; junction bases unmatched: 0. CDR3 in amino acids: CASSIEQGATDTQYF. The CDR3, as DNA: TGTGCCAGTAGTATAGAACAGGGGGCCACAGATACGCAGTATTTT. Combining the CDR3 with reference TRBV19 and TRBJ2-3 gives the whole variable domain DGGITQSPKYLFRKEGQNVTLSCEQNLNHDAMYWYRQDPGQGLRLIYYSQIVNDFQKGDIAEGYSVSREKKESFPLTVTSAQKNPTAFYLCASSIEQGATDTQYFGPGTRLTVL.

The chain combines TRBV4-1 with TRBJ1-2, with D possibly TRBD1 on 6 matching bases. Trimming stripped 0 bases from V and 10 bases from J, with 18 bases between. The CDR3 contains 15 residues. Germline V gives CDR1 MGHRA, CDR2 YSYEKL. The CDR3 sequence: CASSQERGAPLDYTF. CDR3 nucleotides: TGCGCCAGCAGCCAAGAGCGGGGGGCCCCTCTTGACTACACCTTC.

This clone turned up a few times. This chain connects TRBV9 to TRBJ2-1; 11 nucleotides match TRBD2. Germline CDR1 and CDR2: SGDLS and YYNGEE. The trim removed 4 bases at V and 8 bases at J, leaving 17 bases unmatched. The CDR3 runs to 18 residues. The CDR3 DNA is TGTGCCAGCAGCTCCCCCGTTGGTAGCGGGAGGGCGGTCGATGAGCAGTTCTTC. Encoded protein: CASSSPVGSGRAVDEQFF.

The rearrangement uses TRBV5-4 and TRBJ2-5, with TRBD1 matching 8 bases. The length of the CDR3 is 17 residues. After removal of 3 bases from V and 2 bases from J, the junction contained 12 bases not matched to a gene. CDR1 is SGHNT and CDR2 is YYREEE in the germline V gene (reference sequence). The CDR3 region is CASSSGAGQGRQETQYF. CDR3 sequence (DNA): TGTGCCAGCAGCTCTGGGGCCGGACAGGGCAGGCAAGAGACCCAGTACTTC. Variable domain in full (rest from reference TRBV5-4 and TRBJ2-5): ETGVTQSPTHLIKTRGQQVTLRCSSQSGHNTVSWYQQALGQGPQFIFQYYREEENGRGNFPPRFSGLQFPNYSSELNVNALELDDSALYLCASSSGAGQGRQETQYFGPGTRLLVL.

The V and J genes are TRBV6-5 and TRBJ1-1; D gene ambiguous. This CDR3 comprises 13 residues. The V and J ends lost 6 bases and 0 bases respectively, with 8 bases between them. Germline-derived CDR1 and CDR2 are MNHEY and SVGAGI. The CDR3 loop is CASRGLLNTEAFF. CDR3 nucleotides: TGTGCCAGCAGAGGACTGTTGAACACTGAAGCTTTCTTT.

The CDR3 DNA is TGCGCCAGCAGCTTGGAAGGGGCTCTGGAGCAGTTCTTC. Translated, it gives CASSLEGALEQFF. This chain links TRBV5-1 with TRBJ2-1; TRBD1 is a possible D gene (5 bases). V was trimmed by 0 bases and J by 10 bases, leaving 11 bases between them. Germline V gives CDR1 SGHRS, CDR2 YFSETQ. This CDR3 has 13 residues.

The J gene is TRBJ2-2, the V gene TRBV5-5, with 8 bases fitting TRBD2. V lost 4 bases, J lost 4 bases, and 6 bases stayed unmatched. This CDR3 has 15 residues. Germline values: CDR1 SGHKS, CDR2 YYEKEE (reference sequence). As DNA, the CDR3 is TGTGCCAGCAGCGAGGGACTAGTGGCCACCGGGGAGCTGTTTTTT. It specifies CASSEGLVATGELFF. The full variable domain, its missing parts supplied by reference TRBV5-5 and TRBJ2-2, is DAGVTQSPTHLIKTRGQQVTLRCSPISGHKSVSWYQQVLGQGPQFIFQYYEKEERGRGNFPDRFSARQFPNYSSELNVNALLLGDSALYLCASSEGLVATGELFFGEGSRLTVL.

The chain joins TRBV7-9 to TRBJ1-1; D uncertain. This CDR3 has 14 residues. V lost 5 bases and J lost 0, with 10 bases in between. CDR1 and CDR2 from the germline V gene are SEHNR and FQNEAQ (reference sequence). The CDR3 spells CASSPAGMNTEAFF. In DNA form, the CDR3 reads TGTGCCAGCAGCCCAGCGGGGATGAACACTGAAGCTTTCTTT.

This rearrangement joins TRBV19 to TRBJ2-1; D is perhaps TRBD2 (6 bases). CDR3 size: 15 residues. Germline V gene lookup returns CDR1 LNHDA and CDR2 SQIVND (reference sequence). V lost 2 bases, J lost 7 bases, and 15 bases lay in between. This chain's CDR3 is CASSISDYPGNEQFF. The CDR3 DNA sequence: TGTGCCAGTAGTATATCGGACTACCCCGGGAATGAGCAGTTCTTC.

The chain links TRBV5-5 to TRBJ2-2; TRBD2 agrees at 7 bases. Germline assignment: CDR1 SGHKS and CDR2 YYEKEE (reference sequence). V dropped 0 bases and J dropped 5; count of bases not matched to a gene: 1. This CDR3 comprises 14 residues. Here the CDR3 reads CASSLGRGTGELFF. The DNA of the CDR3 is TGTGCCAGCAGCTTGGGGCGGGGGACCGGGGAGCTGTTTTTT.

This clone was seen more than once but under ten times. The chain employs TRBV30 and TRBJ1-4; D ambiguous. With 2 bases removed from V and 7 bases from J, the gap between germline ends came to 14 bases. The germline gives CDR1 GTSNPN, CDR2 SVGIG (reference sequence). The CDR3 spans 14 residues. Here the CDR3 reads CAWSLSQAGEKLFF. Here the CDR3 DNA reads TGTGCCTGGAGTCTTAGCCAGGCGGGTGAAAAACTGTTTTTT.

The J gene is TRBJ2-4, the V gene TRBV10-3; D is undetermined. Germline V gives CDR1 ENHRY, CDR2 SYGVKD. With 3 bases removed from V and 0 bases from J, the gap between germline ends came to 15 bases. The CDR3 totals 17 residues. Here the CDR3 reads CAISDPSLGGAKNIQYF. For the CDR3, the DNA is TGTGCCATCAGTGACCCCTCCCTCGGTGGAGCCAAAAACATTCAGTACTTC.

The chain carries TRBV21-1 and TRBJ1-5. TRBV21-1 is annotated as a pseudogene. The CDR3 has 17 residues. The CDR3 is CASSNLTDTRAGQPQHF. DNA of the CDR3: TGTGCCAGCAGCAATTTAACAGACACGAGGGCGGGTCAGCCCCAGCATTTT.

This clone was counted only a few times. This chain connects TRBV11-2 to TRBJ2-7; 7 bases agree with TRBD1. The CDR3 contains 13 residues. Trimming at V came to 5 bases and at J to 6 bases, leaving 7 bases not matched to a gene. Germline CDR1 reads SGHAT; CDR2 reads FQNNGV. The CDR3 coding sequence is TGTGCCAGCAGCCTAGGGACAGTCGGCGAGCAGTACGTC. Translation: CASSLGTVGEQYV.

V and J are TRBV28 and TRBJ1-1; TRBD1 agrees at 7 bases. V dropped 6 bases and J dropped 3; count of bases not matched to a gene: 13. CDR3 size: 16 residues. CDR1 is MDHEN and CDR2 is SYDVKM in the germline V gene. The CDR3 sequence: CASSTTGARGDTEAFF. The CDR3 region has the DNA TGTGCCAGCAGCACCACAGGGGCCAGAGGGGACACTGAAGCTTTCTTT.

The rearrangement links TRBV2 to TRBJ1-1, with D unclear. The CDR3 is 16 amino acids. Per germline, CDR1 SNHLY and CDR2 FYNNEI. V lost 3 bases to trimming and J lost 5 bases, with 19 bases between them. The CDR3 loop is CASSDPTVGRTTEAFF. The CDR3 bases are TGTGCCAGCAGTGACCCTACAGTGGGCCGAACGACTGAAGCTTTCTTT.

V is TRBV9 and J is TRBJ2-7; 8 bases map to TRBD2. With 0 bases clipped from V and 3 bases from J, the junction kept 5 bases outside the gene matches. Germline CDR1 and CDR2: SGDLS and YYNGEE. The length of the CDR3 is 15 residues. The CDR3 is CASSVGTSYNYEQYF. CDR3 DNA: TGTGCCAGCAGCGTAGGGACTAGCTACAACTACGAGCAGTACTTC.

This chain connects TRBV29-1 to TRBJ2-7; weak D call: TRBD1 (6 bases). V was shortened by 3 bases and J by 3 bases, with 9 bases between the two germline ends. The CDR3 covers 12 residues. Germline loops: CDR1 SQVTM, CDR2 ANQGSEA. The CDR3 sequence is CSVDRRGYEQYV. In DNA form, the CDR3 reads TGCAGCGTTGATCGCAGGGGCTACGAGCAGTACGTC.

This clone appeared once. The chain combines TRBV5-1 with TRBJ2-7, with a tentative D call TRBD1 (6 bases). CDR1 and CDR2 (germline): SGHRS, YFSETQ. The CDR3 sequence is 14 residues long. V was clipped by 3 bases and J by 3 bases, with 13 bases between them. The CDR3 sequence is CASSYHRDNYEQYF. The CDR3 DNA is TGCGCCAGCAGCTATCACCGGGACAACTACGAGCAGTACTTC.

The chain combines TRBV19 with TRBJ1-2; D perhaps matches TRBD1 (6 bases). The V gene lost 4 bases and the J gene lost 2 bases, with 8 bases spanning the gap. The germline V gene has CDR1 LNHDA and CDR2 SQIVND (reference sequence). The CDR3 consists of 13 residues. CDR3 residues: CASSRGGNYGYTF. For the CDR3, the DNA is TGTGCCAGTAGTAGGGGGGGCAACTATGGCTACACCTTC. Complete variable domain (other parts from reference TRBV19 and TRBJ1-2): DGGITQSPKYLFRKEGQNVTLSCEQNLNHDAMYWYRQDPGQGLRLIYYSQIVNDFQKGDIAEGYSVSREKKESFPLTVTSAQKNPTAFYLCASSRGGNYGYTFGSGTRLTVV.

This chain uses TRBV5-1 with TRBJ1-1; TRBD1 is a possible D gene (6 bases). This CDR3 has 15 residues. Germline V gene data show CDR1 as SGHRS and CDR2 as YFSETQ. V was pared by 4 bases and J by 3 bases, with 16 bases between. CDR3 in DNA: TGCGCCAGCAGCCCGAAAACAGGGACGGACACTGAAGCTTTCTTT. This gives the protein CASSPKTGTDTEAFF.

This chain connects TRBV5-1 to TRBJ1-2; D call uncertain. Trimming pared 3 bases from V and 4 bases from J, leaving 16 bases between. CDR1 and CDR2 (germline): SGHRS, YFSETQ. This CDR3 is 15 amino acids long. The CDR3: CASSWEHGVGYGYTF. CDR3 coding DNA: TGCGCCAGCAGCTGGGAACACGGGGTGGGCTATGGCTACACCTTC.

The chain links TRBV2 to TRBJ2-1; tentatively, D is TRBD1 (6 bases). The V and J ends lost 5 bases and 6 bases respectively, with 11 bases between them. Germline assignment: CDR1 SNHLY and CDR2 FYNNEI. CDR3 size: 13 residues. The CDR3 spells CASSPTGTNEQFF. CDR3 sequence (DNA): TGTGCCAGCAGTCCTACAGGGACCAATGAGCAGTTCTTC.

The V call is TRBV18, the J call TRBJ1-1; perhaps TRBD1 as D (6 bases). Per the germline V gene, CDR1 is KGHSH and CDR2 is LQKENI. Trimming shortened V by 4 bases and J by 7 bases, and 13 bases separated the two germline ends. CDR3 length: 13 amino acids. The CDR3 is CASSLGGGNEAFF. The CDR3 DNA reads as TGTGCCAGCTCACTAGGGGGGGGGAATGAAGCTTTCTTT.

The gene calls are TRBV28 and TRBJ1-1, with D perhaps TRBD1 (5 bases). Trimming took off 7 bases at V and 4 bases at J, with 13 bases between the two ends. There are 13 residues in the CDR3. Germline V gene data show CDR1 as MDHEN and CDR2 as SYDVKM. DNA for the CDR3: TGTGCCAGCATCCTCCAGGGCGGCACTGAAGCTTTCTTT. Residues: CASILQGGTEAFF. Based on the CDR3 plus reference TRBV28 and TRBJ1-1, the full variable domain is DVKVTQSSRYLVKRTGEKVFLECVQDMDHENMFWYRQDPGLGLRLIYFSYDVKMKEKGDIPEGYSVSREKKERFSLILESASTNQTSMYLCASILQGGTEAFFGQGTRLTVV.